This TCR beta chain is drawn from a study of cytomegalovirus exposure and HLA in healthy donors. The overall study: Per a later analysis, the approximately 620 first-cohort and 120 validation repertoires shared one platform. Overall study findings and caveats: The classifier, whose performance was assessed in both the original and validation cohorts, reportedly diagnosed cytomegalovirus status with high specificity and sensitivity. The investigators catalogued 160 or so TCR beta chains as cytomegalovirus-associated.

Turning to this clone: Its antigen is undetermined.

The method was immunoSEQ multiplex PCR; TCRdb's version includes in-frame clones alone and lacks a portion of them. The repertoire has 110,000 to 150,000 clones, 80% to 90% of them found once; the top ten carry around 9%. From the 120-subject validation cohort, which was separate from the approximately 720-subject first cohort, the donors were drawn. This CDR3 has 15 residues. V was clipped by 1 base and J by 1 base, with 7 bases between them. CDR1 and CDR2 (germline): SEHNR, FQNEAQ (reference sequence). The clonotype originates from a woman younger than 30 in good health and CMV-seropositive. The rearrangement uses TRBV7-9 and TRBJ2-2; the D gene is possibly TRBD1 (6 bases). The sample was PBMCs. The CDR3 DNA follows: TGTGCCAGCAGCTTAGGACAGGTGAACACCGGGGAGCTGTTTTTT. It translates to CASSLGQVNTGELFF.